This T cell receptor beta chain was obtained from a study of shared clonotypes between healthy human individuals. Repertoires were generated with immunoSEQ multiplex PCR, while TCRdb's copy carries only in-frame clones and drops some. The profile covers 2 million or so clones, with about 94% appearing a single time and about 1.1% taken by the ten largest. Terminally differentiated effector memory CD45RA+ cells were excluded from the naive CD8 cells, which were CD45RO-negative and positively selected for CCR7. The CDR3 totals 18 residues. V was pared by 0 bases and J by 0 bases, with 8 bases of the junction left unmatched. Germline V gene sequence: CDR1 ENHRY, CDR2 SYGVKD. This clone was found once.

This receptor was obtained from a man between 18 and 29 years old in good health. The source material was naive CD8+ T cells sorted from blood. This chain uses TRBV10-3 with TRBJ1-3; TRBD1 agrees at 7 bases. The CDR3 nucleotides read TGTGCCATCAGTGAGTCGGTAGGGGGCCGCGACTCTGGAAACACCATATATTTT. Its translation: CAISESVGGRDSGNTIYF.